Presented here are 8 T cell receptor beta chains from one specimen sequenced in a study of vaccination and CD4 T cells after COVID-19. These receptors have no identified antigens. Oncomine TCR Beta short-read sequencing was applied to DNA from cultured CD4+ T cells. TCRdb itself ran the PCR reads through MiXCR, one entry per CDR3 protein. The table has about 13,000 distinct CDR3 sequences, around 30% seen once; the top ten hold about 12%. Treatment here: approximately nine-day PBMC culture with coronavirus spike peptide pools or control peptides (ViraFEST assay). Material for sequencing was CD4+ T cells from blood, cultured in vitro. All receptors come from a human donor who had recovered from COVID-19.

This clonotype was seen a handful of times. The genes are TRBV7-3 and TRBJ2-1; D call uncertain. CDR1 is SGHTA, CDR2 FQGTGA, per germline. This CDR3 has 14 amino acids. V lost 0 bases to trimming and J lost 5 bases, with 8 bases between them. CDR3 in DNA: TGTGCCAGCAGCTTAACCCACGGTGACAATGAGCAGTTCTTC. This codes for CASSLTHGDNEQFF.

In this sample, this clonotype turned up a few times. This chain connects TRBV27 to TRBJ1-5, with D hard to call. Trimming stripped 4 bases from V and 2 bases from J, with 12 bases between. The V gene's germline CDR1 is MNHEY and CDR2 SMNVEV (reference sequence). The CDR3 covers 15 residues. The CDR3: CASSSLAGGNQPQHF. CDR3 DNA: TGTGCCAGCAGTTCCTTGGCCGGCGGCAATCAGCCCCAGCATTTT.

V usage is TRBV20-1 and J usage is TRBJ1-6; D is uncertain. CDR1 is DFQATT and CDR2 is SNEGSKA in the germline V gene (reference sequence). The length of the CDR3 is 13 residues. Trimming stripped 6 bases from V and 7 bases from J, with 13 bases between. The CDR3: CSAPRAWNSPLHF. The CDR3 DNA reads TGCAGTGCCCCGAGGGCCTGGAATTCACCCCTCCACTTT.

The chain has TRBV12-3 or TRBV12-4 and TRBJ2-5, with D possibly being TRBD1 (6 bases). This CDR3 is 15 amino acids long. V shed 2 bases and J shed 5 bases, with 15 bases lying between them. This chain's CDR3 is CASSLLGGEMETQYF. The CDR3 DNA sequence: TGTGCCAGCAGTTTACTAGGGGGAGAAATGGAGACCCAGTACTTC.

The chain recombines TRBV20-1 with TRBJ2-1, with D possibly matching TRBD1 (5 bases). The V gene's germline CDR1 is DFQATT and CDR2 SNEGSKA (reference sequence). CDR3 length equals 12 residues. Trimming took 1 base from V and 12 from J, leaving 13 bases between them. CDR3 bases: TGCAGTGCTAGAGTGGGGCCTCAAGTGCAGTTCTTC. This gives the protein CSARVGPQVQFF.

The rearrangement links TRBV19 to TRBJ2-3; D tentatively reads TRBD1 or TRBD2 (5 bases each). CDR1 and CDR2 (germline): LNHDA, SQIVND (reference sequence). This CDR3 comprises 14 residues. V was shortened by 5 bases and J by 3 bases, with 12 bases between the two germline ends. The CDR3 spells CASSAYWGTDTQYF. In DNA form, the CDR3 reads TGTGCCAGTAGTGCCTATTGGGGGACAGATACGCAGTATTTT.

The chain uses TRBV20-1 and TRBJ2-5, with D uncertain. This CDR3 spans 11 amino acids. V was shortened by 6 bases and J by 0 bases, with 5 bases between the two germline ends. Germline V gene sequence: CDR1 DFQATT, CDR2 SNEGSKA (reference sequence). CDR3 sequence reads: CSAEHQETQYF. The DNA of the CDR3 is TGCAGTGCCGAACACCAAGAGACCCAGTACTTC.

Concerning this clonotype: One end of the junction fails to match germline, which may point to a read error. V is TRBV12-3 or TRBV12-4 and J is TRBJ1-5; D unclear. The CDR3 covers 13 residues. The CDR3: CASSQDPTQPQHF. The CDR3 DNA follows: TGTGCCAGCAGCCAGGACCCAACGCAGCCTCAGCATTTT.